Shown below are 28 T cell receptor beta chains from a single sample sequenced in a study of blood T cell repertoires in COVID-19. This table comes from immunoSEQ multiplex PCR, and its TCRdb copy is limited to in-frame clones, with some not included. The table has over 200,000 clones, 65% to 90% seen once. The specimen sequenced was PBMCs or T cells enriched from blood (not recorded which). The source is a young man who had recovered from COVID-19.

This chain uses TRBV11-2 with TRBJ2-4; D is possibly TRBD2 (7 bases). V was trimmed by 5 bases and J by 9 bases, leaving 20 bases between them. This CDR3 spans 15 amino acids. The germline V gene has CDR1 SGHAT and CDR2 FQNNGV. CDR3 loop: CASSPVWGGPGIQYF. The DNA for the CDR3 is TGTGCCAGCAGCCCCGTCTGGGGGGGCCCCGGCATTCAGTACTTC.

The gene calls are TRBV6-5 and TRBJ2-7, with unresolved D. The germline V gene encodes CDR1 MNHEY and CDR2 SVGAGI. V shed 0 bases and J shed 7 bases, with 10 bases lying between them. CDR3 length: 13 residues. The CDR3 sequence: CASSYSAGFEQYF. For the CDR3, the DNA is TGTGCCAGCAGTTACTCCGCCGGGTTTGAGCAGTACTTC.

The rearrangement uses TRBV30 and TRBJ1-6, with TRBD1 as a possible D gene (5 bases). The V gene's germline CDR1 is GTSNPN and CDR2 SVGIG (reference sequence). The germline V and J ends were trimmed by 3 bases and 10 bases, with 13 bases remaining between them. The CDR3 contains 13 residues. This chain's CDR3 is CAWRREGASPLHF. The CDR3 region has the DNA TGTGCCTGGAGAAGGGAAGGGGCCTCACCCCTCCACTTT.

V is TRBV2 and J is TRBJ2-1, with 9 bases aligning to TRBD2. The ends lost 8 bases at V and 10 bases at J; junction bases unmatched: 15. The germline CDR1 and CDR2 sequences are SNHLY and FYNNEI. This CDR3 region has 15 residues. The CDR3 coding sequence is TGTGCCAGCCGGGCGTTAGCGGGAGTATCTTGGGAGCAGTTCTTC. Residues: CASRALAGVSWEQFF.

The genes are TRBV28 and TRBJ2-4, with 12 bases aligning to TRBD1. This CDR3 comprises 14 residues. CDR1 and CDR2 from the germline V gene are MDHEN and SYDVKM. V lost 8 bases and J lost 15; bases outside the gene matches: 14. CDR3 in DNA: TGTGCCAGCGAAGGCGGGACAGGGGGCGTTCAGCGGTACTTC. Its protein product is CASEGGTGGVQRYF.

The chain recombines TRBV3-1 (or the pseudogene TRBV3-2) with TRBJ2-1; no clear D gene. V shed 1 base and J shed 4 bases, with 11 bases lying between them. The CDR3 sequence is 15 residues long. CDR1 LGHDT and CDR2 YNNKEL come from the germline V gene (reference sequence). DNA for the CDR3: TGTGCCAGCAGCCAAGCCAACAGCCGTTACAATGAGCAGTTCTTC. Amino acid sequence: CASSQANSRYNEQFF.

A few counts support this clone. The V call is TRBV12-2, the J call TRBJ2-1; TRBD2, the table's D call, was not compared with the DNA. TRBV12-2 is flagged as a pseudogene. The CDR3 consists of 13 residues. The CDR3 DNA follows: TGTGCAAGTCGCTCCGTTTCCTACAATGAGCAGTTCTTC. Residues: CASRSVSYNEQFF.

The rearrangement joins TRBV19 to TRBJ2-3; 7 bases line up with TRBD2. Germline-derived CDR1 and CDR2 are LNHDA and SQIVND (reference sequence). Losses at the gene ends were 2 bases for V and 2 bases for J; bases not matched to a gene: 4. This CDR3 spans 15 amino acids. CDR3 protein: CASSIPGLLTDTQYF. The CDR3 nucleotides read TGTGCCAGTAGTATACCGGGACTACTCACAGATACGCAGTATTTT.

This clone was seen a single time. The chain carries TRBV6-1 and TRBJ2-5, with a tentative D call TRBD2 (5 bases). The length of the CDR3 is 14 residues. V lost 2 bases and J lost 1, with 8 bases in between. Germline V CDR1 and CDR2: MNHNS, SASEGT. CDR3 residues: CASSETSSQETQYF. Here the CDR3 DNA reads TGTGCCAGCAGTGAAACTAGTTCCCAAGAGACCCAGTACTTC.

This chain connects TRBV27 to TRBJ2-7; maybe TRBD2 (5 bases). The CDR3 extends over 15 amino acids. V lost 7 bases and J 1 base, leaving 17 bases between the germline ends. Germline-derived CDR1 and CDR2 are MNHEY and SMNVEV (reference sequence). CDR3 region: CASIQEVGGSYEQYF. CDR3 bases: TGTGCCAGCATCCAGGAGGTGGGCGGTTCCTACGAGCAGTACTTC.

The chain employs TRBV5-1 and TRBJ2-1, with D possibly being TRBD1 (5 bases). The V end lost 5 bases, the J end lost 6 bases, and 12 bases lay between the germline ends. The CDR3 covers 13 residues. Germline V lookup: CDR1 SGHRS, CDR2 YFSETQ. CDR3 nucleotides: TGCGCCAGCAGGACAGCGACCTTCAATGAGCAGTTCTTC. It encodes CASRTATFNEQFF.

The chain has TRBV6-1 and TRBJ1-3, with D possibly being TRBD1 (6 bases). The CDR3 consists of 17 residues. Trimming took off 3 bases at V and 5 bases at J, with 20 bases between the two ends. Per the germline V gene, CDR1 is MNHNS and CDR2 is SASEGT. The CDR3 reads CASSEGPYRVDRNTIYF. In DNA, the CDR3 is TGTGCCAGCAGTGAGGGTCCATACAGGGTTGACAGAAACACCATATATTTT.

Details on this clone: Other DNA sequences in this sample translate to the same CDR3. The V gene is TRBV2, the J gene TRBJ1-5; 9 bases are a match to TRBD1. J was trimmed by 6 bases and V by 6 bases; bases with no gene match: 6. CDR3 length: 14 amino acids. Germline V CDR1 and CDR2: SNHLY, FYNNEI. CDR3: CASSDDRGVQPQHF. In DNA, the CDR3 is TGTGCCAGCAGCGACGACAGGGGGGTTCAGCCCCAGCATTTT. Filled out from reference TRBV2 and TRBJ1-5, the complete variable domain reads EPEVTQTPSHQVTQMGQEVILRCVPISNHLYFYWYRQILGQKVEFLVSFYNNEISEKSEIFDDQFSVERPDGSNFTLKIRSTKLEDSAMYFCASSDDRGVQPQHFGDGTRLSIL.

V and J are TRBV28 and TRBJ1-3; a weak D match, TRBD1 (6 bases). Per the germline V gene, CDR1 is MDHEN and CDR2 is SYDVKM. V lost 6 bases and J 4 bases, leaving 13 bases between the germline ends. The CDR3 runs to 14 residues. CDR3 sequence reads: CASSTTGYGNTIYF. The CDR3 DNA reads TGTGCCAGCAGCACAACAGGGTACGGAAACACCATATATTTT.

The chain joins TRBV29-1 to TRBJ2-7, with D perhaps matching TRBD2 (7 bases). Germline loops: CDR1 SQVTM, CDR2 ANQGSEA. This CDR3 spans 12 amino acids. V lost 5 bases, J lost 3 bases, and 11 bases lay in between. CDR3 nucleotides: TGCAGCGTTATGGGGGGGCTCTACGAGCAGTACTTC. It yields the protein CSVMGGLYEQYF.

This chain links TRBV19 with TRBJ2-1; 10 nucleotides align to TRBD2. Germline CDR1 is LNHDA and CDR2 is SQIVND (reference sequence). With 7 bases clipped from V and 4 bases from J, the junction kept 7 bases outside the gene matches. The CDR3 sequence is 15 residues long. Here the CDR3 DNA reads TGTGCCAGTAACCCTAGCGGGAGTTCTTACAATGAGCAGTTCTTC. Its translation is CASNPSGSSYNEQFF.

The gene calls are TRBV2 and TRBJ1-3; the D gene is possibly TRBD1 (5 bases). Germline CDR1 reads SNHLY; CDR2 reads FYNNEI. V shed 4 bases and J shed 4 bases, with 8 bases lying between them. There are 13 residues in the CDR3. The CDR3 loop reads CASSAGVGNTIYF. DNA for the CDR3: TGTGCCAGCAGTGCGGGGGTCGGAAACACCATATATTTT.

This chain links TRBV28 with TRBJ2-7; tentative D call: TRBD2 (5 bases). This CDR3 spans 17 amino acids. Looked up from germline, CDR1 is MDHEN and CDR2 is SYDVKM. Trimming left V 5 bases short and J 2 bases short, with 22 bases between. CDR3 loop: CASSPRPGQRRPYEQYF. The CDR3 DNA sequence: TGTGCCAGCAGTCCCCGGCCAGGCCAGCGGAGACCCTACGAGCAGTACTTC. Together with reference TRBV28 and TRBJ2-7, the CDR3 gives the full variable domain: DVKVTQSSRYLVKRTGEKVFLECVQDMDHENMFWYRQDPGLGLRLIYFSYDVKMKEKGDIPEGYSVSREKKERFSLILESASTNQTSMYLCASSPRPGQRRPYEQYFGPGTRLTVT.

The chain combines TRBV2 with TRBJ2-1; D uncertain. CDR3 length equals 14 residues. The V gene's germline CDR1 is SNHLY and CDR2 FYNNEI. V lost 4 bases to trimming and J lost 6 bases, with 13 bases between them. CDR3 sequence reads: CASSALRAANEQFF. DNA for the CDR3: TGTGCCAGCAGTGCCCTAAGAGCCGCCAATGAGCAGTTCTTC.

The chain couples TRBV19 to TRBJ2-7; 8 bases line up with TRBD1. The germline V gene encodes CDR1 LNHDA and CDR2 SQIVND (reference sequence). The V segment lost 3 bases and the J segment 3 bases; nucleotides outside the gene matches: 16. The CDR3 loop spans 18 amino acids. CDR3 DNA sequence: TGTGCCAGTAGTATTAAGTATATTCTCGGGACAGGAGGCTACGAGCAGTACTTC. Its translation: CASSIKYILGTGGYEQYF.

The V and J genes are TRBV19 and TRBJ1-2, with 7 bases identical to TRBD1. Per the germline V gene, CDR1 is LNHDA and CDR2 is SQIVND (reference sequence). The CDR3 extends over 16 amino acids. Trimming took 7 bases from V and 7 from J; bases not matched to a gene: 18. The DNA for the CDR3 is TGTGCCAGTAAGGTGCCAGGGGGAATGAACTATGCTGGCTACACCTTC. Protein sequence: CASKVPGGMNYAGYTF.

The chain has TRBV7-2 and TRBJ2-1, with D possibly matching TRBD2 (6 bases). V lost 2 bases, J lost 0 bases, and 17 bases lay in between. Germline V lookup: CDR1 SGHTA, CDR2 FQGNSA. The CDR3 has 18 residues. In DNA form, the CDR3 reads TGTGCCAGCAGCTTATTCGGGTTCTTCGGGAGCTCCTACAATGAGCAGTTCTTC. Protein sequence: CASSLFGFFGSSYNEQFF.

V gene TRBV5-1 combines with J gene TRBJ1-1; a possible D gene is TRBD1 (5 bases). Germline CDR1 SGHRS, CDR2 YFSETQ. Trimming left V 4 bases short and J 5 bases short, with 12 bases between. The CDR3 loop spans 13 amino acids. The CDR3 DNA follows: TGCGCCAGCAGCCCGGGGCGGGAGACTGAAGCTTTCTTT. Translated, it gives CASSPGRETEAFF. Looking up the rest from reference TRBV5-1 and TRBJ1-1 gives the full variable domain: KAGVTQTPRYLIKTRGQQVTLSCSPISGHRSVSWYQQTPGQGLQFLFEYFSETQRNKGNFPGRFSGRQFSNSRSEMNVSTLELGDSALYLCASSPGRETEAFFGQGTRLTVV.

The chain combines TRBV10-2 with TRBJ2-2; 8 nucleotides agree with TRBD1. Germline V gives CDR1 WSHSY, CDR2 SAAADI. V shed 7 bases and J 7 bases; nucleotides not matched to a gene: 5. CDR3 length equals 13 residues. The CDR3 DNA follows: TGCGCCAGCAACCAGGGGGCGGGCGGGGAGCTGTTTTTT. Protein: CASNQGAGGELFF.

The genes are TRBV3-1 (or the pseudogene TRBV3-2) and TRBJ2-1; 9 bases match TRBD2. This CDR3 spans 17 amino acids. Per the germline V gene, CDR1 is LGHDT and CDR2 is YNNKEL (reference sequence). V lost 0 bases and J lost 1; bases outside the gene matches: 4. The CDR3 spells CASSQEGGLASYNEQFF. The CDR3 DNA reads as TGTGCCAGCAGCCAAGAGGGAGGACTAGCGTCCTACAATGAGCAGTTCTTC.

The count of this clone is one. The gene calls are TRBV3-1 (or the pseudogene TRBV3-2) and TRBJ1-2; D perhaps matches TRBD1 (6 bases). The CDR3 is 14 amino acids. V lost 0 bases and J 5 bases, leaving 10 bases between the germline ends. CDR1 LGHDT and CDR2 YNNKEL come from the germline V gene (reference sequence). The CDR3 nucleotides are TGTGCCAGCAGCCAAGACCAGGGGCCGTATGGCTACACCTTC. Its protein is CASSQDQGPYGYTF.

The J gene is TRBJ2-7, the V gene TRBV19; 11 nucleotides align to TRBD2. The ends lost 7 bases at V and 2 bases at J; junction bases unmatched: 7. The CDR3 totals 15 residues. Germline V lookup: CDR1 LNHDA, CDR2 SQIVND (reference sequence). Written as DNA, the CDR3 is TGTGCCAGTACTACGACTAGCGGGATGACCTACGAGCAGTACTTC. Its translation: CASTTTSGMTYEQYF.

In this sample, this clone turned up once. The rearrangement uses TRBV2 and TRBJ2-3, with a weak D call TRBD2 (6 bases). Trimming removed 7 bases at V and 4 bases at J, with 18 bases between. The germline CDR1 and CDR2 sequences are SNHLY and FYNNEI. The CDR3 loop spans 15 amino acids. CDR3 sequence reads: CASTGREIGSDTQYF. The CDR3 bases are TGTGCCAGCACAGGTCGGGAGATTGGGTCAGATACGCAGTATTTT.